A selection of T cell receptor beta chains follows, all from one sample in a study of cytomegalovirus exposure and HLA in healthy donors. Measured with immunoSEQ multiplex PCR; TCRdb has only the in-frame clones, and not every one. Here the sample spans some 330,000 clones, roughly 85% being singletons. Sequences were obtained from PBMCs. All receptors derive from a woman under 30 in good health and CMV-seronegative. The CDR3 runs from the conserved cysteine through the conserved F or W. Each record gives: CDR3 length, V gene, J gene, CDR3 protein.

16,TRBV27,TRBJ2-2,CASSSPGQGYTGELFF
14,TRBV5-4,TRBJ2-5,CASSSRTGVETQYF
15,TRBV2,TRBJ2-1,CASSAGTSGRDEQFF
15,TRBV7-2,TRBJ2-1,CASSLEGLRWGEQFF
14,TRBV19,TRBJ2-7,CASRPGQSNTEQYF
14,TRBV4-1,TRBJ2-7,CASSQDRTGAEQYF
16,TRBV6-5,TRBJ2-7,CASSYGGDSTTYEQYF
12,TRBV18,TRBJ2-7,CASSPYSYEQYF
14,TRBV7-9,TRBJ1-2,CASSLARGNHGYTF
14,TRBV14,TRBJ2-7,CASSPRTGNYEQYF
14,TRBV5-4,TRBJ1-2,CASSPRTEDYGYTF
13,TRBV29-1,TRBJ2-3,CSTGLAVTDTQYF
14,TRBV6-5,TRBJ1-2,CASRDRGRNYGYTF
14,TRBV7-3,TRBJ2-3,CASSRSGYTDTQYF
15,TRBV4-2,TRBJ1-1,CASSGTGGADTEAFF
17,TRBV11-1,TRBJ2-1,CASSLEPSSGRGNEQFF
14,TRBV7-2,TRBJ2-3,CASRRTRYTDTQYF
12,TRBV7-9,TRBJ1-2,CASSLPSYGYTF
16,TRBV29-1,TRBJ2-5,CSVEGGPSGLTGTQYF
13,TRBV5-6,TRBJ2-7,CASILAGSYEQYF
17,TRBV18,TRBJ2-1,CASSPPLTELSYNEQFF
15,TRBV5-1,TRBJ2-7,CASRRGEALSYEQYF
11,TRBV27,TRBJ2-7,CASSHSYEQYF
12,TRBV5-1,TRBJ2-1,CASSFPGLPQFF
13,TRBV2,TRBJ2-7,CARSRGVTYEQYF
14,TRBV5-1,TRBJ2-1,CASSPVAVGGEQFF
15,TRBV5-1,TRBJ2-2,CASGFRTTNTGELFF
16,TRBV27,TRBJ2-7,CASSPIASGSSYEQYF
15,TRBV10-3,TRBJ1-5,CATRGAFTGGQPQHF
16,TRBV6-4,TRBJ2-2,CASSDQPGQGTGELFF
15,TRBV12-5,TRBJ2-3,CASGPGTGGLDTQYF
14,TRBV6-5,TRBJ1-5,CASSEWTGHQPQHF
15,TRBV19,TRBJ1-2,CASITRSGRDYGYTF
15,TRBV9,TRBJ1-3,CASSSQHSFGNTIYF
12,TRBV18,TRBJ1-2,CASSPGADGYTF
14,TRBV28,TRBJ2-7,CASSFPSQGYEQYF
15,TRBV5-4,TRBJ2-7,CASSIGGESGREQYF
15,TRBV11-3,TRBJ2-1,CASGGTSSSYNEQFF
14,TRBV27,TRBJ1-5,CASSFRGRNQPQHF
14,TRBV28,TRBJ1-2,CASSVWGANHGYTF
12,TRBV29-1,TRBJ2-1,CSVDRGMYEQFF
11,TRBV2,TRBJ1-2,CASRSSYGYTF
16,TRBV29-1,TRBJ1-4,CSAKVGGAPDNEKLFF
14,TRBV19,TRBJ2-5,CASSDRGLQETQYF
18,TRBV7-8,TRBJ2-4,CASSLVRGGPLAKNIQYF
17,TRBV5-1,TRBJ2-3,CASSSASGLAGTDTQYF
13,TRBV7-2,TRBJ1-1,CASSSPVNTEAFF
13,TRBV7-9,TRBJ2-1,CASARGTYNEQFF
15,TRBV7-2,TRBJ2-5,CASSLKLQGGETQYF
18,TRBV7-2,TRBJ2-7,CASSFTGTSGSTTYEQYF
14,TRBV2,TRBJ2-7,CASRPGTSVYEQYF
14,TRBV2,TRBJ1-4,CASSQSRDSEKLFF
15,TRBV10-3,TRBJ2-2,CALRPGTQNTGELFF
16,TRBV7-2,TRBJ2-2,CASSLSTSGRTGELFF
16,TRBV12-5,TRBJ2-2,CASGLGVRTNTGELFF
12,TRBV28,TRBJ2-7,CASSLSDRGQYF
14,TRBV28,TRBJ2-7,CASSRVSATYEQYF
13,TRBV9,TRBJ2-7,CASSVLEVDEQYF
15,TRBV11-2,TRBJ2-3,CASSPLAGVSDTQYF